Given below is one T cell receptor (beta chain) in context. CDR3 length equals 19 residues. V was pared by 4 bases and J by 3 bases, with 11 bases of the junction left unmatched. Looked up from germline, CDR1 is PRHDT and CDR2 is FYEKMQ (reference sequence). The PCR had 60 Vbeta and 13 Jbeta primers. Sequenced by immunoSEQ multiplex PCR; TCRdb stores in-frame clones only, minus some. The repertoire table contains around 70,000 clones. The sample belongs to a study of cytomegalovirus exposure and HLA in healthy donors. The chain joins TRBV13 to TRBJ2-3; 15 nucleotides agree with TRBD2. Sequenced material: PBMCs. This receptor was identified in a woman aged 35 to 49 in good health and CMV-seropositive. The CDR3 DNA follows: TGTGCCAGCAGCTCCGGACTAGCGGGGGGGCAGGTCCGGACAGATACGCAGTATTTT. Residues: CASSSGLAGGQVRTDTQYF.